These 23 T cell receptor beta chains came from one sample sequenced in a study of T-cell reconstitution after alpha-beta-depleted transplantation in children. The TCRbeta library incorporated unique molecular identifiers. TCRdb used MiXCR to reprocess the PCR reads, holding one entry per CDR3 protein. Of hundreds of thousands of distinct CDR3 sequences in the sample, 9.5% to 15% were seen once. The sample was PBMCs from the stem cell graft donor, taken from the stem cell graft. Receptors were obtained from a human donor who donated a stem cell graft to a child with acute lymphoblastic leukemia.

The chain recombines TRBV7-2 with TRBJ1-5; weak D call: TRBD1 (5 bases). The CDR3 has 13 amino acids. CDR1 is SGHTA and CDR2 is FQGNSA in the germline V gene. Trimming stripped 5 bases from V and 6 bases from J, with 11 bases between. The DNA of the CDR3 is TGTGCCAGCAGCCGGGACTTTGTTCAGCCCCAGCATTTT. Residues: CASSRDFVQPQHF.

The V call is TRBV5-6, the J call TRBJ1-2, with D possibly matching TRBD1 (5 bases). This CDR3 has 13 residues. From germline, CDR1 is SGHDT and CDR2 YYEEEE. The V and J ends lost 4 bases and 3 bases respectively, with 10 bases between them. This chain's CDR3 is CASSGGTDYGYTF. The CDR3 DNA is TGTGCCAGCAGCGGGGGTACGGACTATGGCTACACCTTC.

This clonotype has a handful of counts. This sequence joins TRBV28 and TRBJ1-5; D remains unclear. This CDR3 comprises 15 residues. The ends were cut back, 5 bases at V and 2 bases at J, with 13 bases in the middle. Germline V CDR1 and CDR2: MDHEN, SYDVKM. The CDR3 sequence: CASSPFGRCNQPQHF. The CDR3 DNA reads TGTGCCAGCAGTCCTTTTGGACGTTGCAATCAGCCCCAGCATTTT.

This clonotype was observed at least ten times. The genes are TRBV28 and TRBJ1-1, with D unclear. This CDR3 spans 15 amino acids. Trimming took off 2 bases at V and 4 bases at J, with 14 bases between the two ends. Germline CDR1 is MDHEN and CDR2 is SYDVKM. CDR3 in DNA: TGTGCCAGCAGTTTAAACCCGGGATCGGGCACTGAAGCTTTCTTT. Translating it yields CASSLNPGSGTEAFF.

This clonotype was detected many times. This sequence joins TRBV20-1 and TRBJ2-3; 9 bases agree with TRBD2. V lost 0 bases, J lost 2 bases, and 6 bases stayed unmatched. Germline CDR1 reads DFQATT; CDR2 reads SNEGSKA (reference sequence). The CDR3 is 16 residues long. DNA for the CDR3: TGCAGTGCTAGAGACTCCTTAGCGGGGGACACAGATACGCAGTATTTT. Translation gives CSARDSLAGDTDTQYF.

This clonotype was seen many times. The gene calls are TRBV6-1 and TRBJ2-3; D perhaps matches TRBD1 (6 bases). V was trimmed by 8 bases and J by 0 bases, leaving 12 bases between them. The CDR3 has 14 amino acids. In germline, CDR1 is MNHNS, CDR2 SASEGT. CDR3 DNA sequence: TGTGCCAGCTTGGACAGCCAGAGCACAGATACGCAGTATTTT. This sequence encodes CASLDSQSTDTQYF.

This clonotype was found many times. The V gene is TRBV14, the J gene TRBJ1-1; no clear D. This CDR3 region has 15 residues. CDR1 is SGHDN and CDR2 is FVKESK in the germline V gene. V was clipped by 5 bases and J by 0 bases, with 13 bases between them. DNA of the CDR3: TGTGCCAGCAGCGCCGTCCAAGTCATGAACACTGAAGCTTTCTTT. Its protein product is CASSAVQVMNTEAFF.

This clonotype has ten or more counts. This chain's CDR3 is CATSAGITYNEQFF. The CDR3, as DNA: TGTGCCACATCGGCGGGGATTACCTACAATGAGCAGTTCTTC. V is TRBV24-1 and J is TRBJ2-1; perhaps TRBD2 as D (6 bases). The CDR3 spans 14 residues. Germline CDR1 KGHDR, CDR2 SFDVKD. V lost 10 bases and J 2 bases, leaving 14 bases between the germline ends.

CDR3 protein: CSARRSGTYVEQYF. The CDR3 bases are TGCAGTGCTAGACGATCCGGGACATATGTCGAGCAGTACTTC. The chain has TRBV20-1 and TRBJ2-7; a weak D match, TRBD1 (6 bases). The germline CDR1 and CDR2 sequences are DFQATT and SNEGSKA (reference sequence). The CDR3 loop spans 14 amino acids. Between the trimmed V and J ends, which lost 2 bases and 6 bases, there was a span of 17 bases.

Ten or more counts support this clonotype. The J gene is TRBJ2-2, the V gene TRBV27; possible D gene TRBD1, 6 bases. V was trimmed by 2 bases and J by 5 bases, leaving 18 bases between them. This CDR3 region has 17 residues. Germline V gene sequence: CDR1 MNHEY, CDR2 SMNVEV (reference sequence). The CDR3 sequence is CASSLNLTPQGTGELFF. CDR3 coding DNA: TGTGCCAGCAGTTTAAATCTAACTCCTCAGGGGACCGGGGAGCTGTTTTTT.

Ten or more counts support this clonotype. The chain couples TRBV27 to TRBJ2-6; TRBD1 might be the D (5 bases). The CDR3 covers 17 residues. Trimming took 1 base from V and 2 from J, leaving 12 bases between them. Germline CDR1 and CDR2: MNHEY and SMNVEV (reference sequence). CDR3 amino acids: CASSLYRPRAGANVLTF. In DNA, the CDR3 is TGTGCCAGCAGTTTATATAGGCCCAGGGCTGGGGCCAACGTCCTGACTTTC.

The sample holds many counts of this clonotype. The gene calls are TRBV7-9 and TRBJ2-3, with 9 bases matching TRBD2. The germline CDR1 and CDR2 sequences are SEHNR and FQNEAQ (reference sequence). The CDR3 sequence is 16 residues long. Trimming cost V 7 bases and J 4 bases; bases outside gene matches: 12. CDR3 nucleotide sequence: TGTGCCAGCACCAATCAGGGACTAGCTAGGTCAGATACGCAGTATTTT. As protein: CASTNQGLARSDTQYF.

This clonotype showed up many times. V usage is TRBV28 and J usage is TRBJ2-6; no definite D call. The V and J ends lost 4 bases and 3 bases respectively, with 7 bases between them. The CDR3 is made up of 14 amino acids. Germline assignment: CDR1 MDHEN and CDR2 SYDVKM. CDR3 DNA: TGTGCCAGCAGTTCCCTGGTTGGGGCCAACGTCCTGACTTTC. Residues: CASSSLVGANVLTF.

This clonotype has at least ten counts. The chain recombines TRBV7-2 with TRBJ2-7, with TRBD1 identical over 8 bases. From germline, CDR1 is SGHTA and CDR2 FQGNSA. This CDR3 contains 15 residues. J gave up 6 bases and V 5 bases, and 12 bases lay outside the gene matches. The CDR3 here is CASSATGQVSFEQYF. CDR3 nucleotide sequence: TGTGCCAGCAGCGCCACGGGACAGGTTTCGTTCGAGCAGTACTTC.

As regards this clonotype: This may come from a read error, since a much larger clone is one base off. This chain joins TRBV5-7 and TRBJ1-1, with 8 bases that match TRBD1. TRBV5-7 is reported as an ORF; its role is uncertain. The CDR3 has 16 amino acids. CDR3 in DNA: TGTGCCAGCAGCTTACGCAGGGGGCTGGCCTGGCCTGAATCTTTCTTT. It specifies CASSLRRGLAWPESFF.

This clonotype was detected many times. The V gene is TRBV20-1, the J gene TRBJ1-1; TRBD1 agrees at 7 bases. There are 13 residues in the CDR3. Germline CDR1 DFQATT, CDR2 SNEGSKA (reference sequence). V trimming: 5 bases; J trimming: 3 bases; junction bases outside the gene matches: 6. In DNA form, the CDR3 reads TGCAGTGCTCAGACAGGGCAGGACACTGAAGCTTTCTTT. This gives the protein CSAQTGQDTEAFF.

This clonotype was counted ten times or more. This chain uses TRBV9 with TRBJ2-1; D possibly uses TRBD1 or TRBD2 (5 bases each). The CDR3 consists of 15 residues. The germline V gene encodes CDR1 SGDLS and CDR2 YYNGEE. Trimming stripped 7 bases from V and 7 bases from J, with 21 bases between. The CDR3 is CASGALGGTENEQFF. The CDR3 DNA follows: TGTGCCAGCGGGGCTTTAGGAGGTACGGAAAATGAGCAGTTCTTC.

This clonotype was detected many times. The CDR3 nucleotides are TGTGCCAGCAGCCTTAGAAGCGGCAATGAGCAGTTCTTC. Amino acid sequence: CASSLRSGNEQFF. The rearrangement links TRBV14 to TRBJ2-1, with D possibly being TRBD2 (5 bases). V was cut by 4 bases and J by 6 bases, with 10 bases left in between. Per germline, CDR1 SGHDN and CDR2 FVKESK. The CDR3 extends over 13 amino acids.

This clonotype was found many times. This chain joins TRBV20-1 and TRBJ2-1; D uncertain. The germline V gene encodes CDR1 DFQATT and CDR2 SNEGSKA (reference sequence). CDR3 length: 15 residues. V was cut by 6 bases and J by 0 bases, with 15 bases left in between. The CDR3 DNA reads TGCAGTGCAAGTGGTGGTTGGAGCTCCTACAATGAGCAGTTCTTC. It codes for CSASGGWSSYNEQFF.

This clonotype was observed at least ten times. The chain joins TRBV24-1 to TRBJ2-5; no firm D call. The CDR3 contains 12 residues. Per the germline V gene, CDR1 is KGHDR and CDR2 is SFDVKD. V dropped 6 bases and J dropped 0 bases, with 4 bases sitting between them. CDR3 sequence (DNA): TGTGCCACCAGTACCGACCAAGAGACCCAGTACTTC. It translates to CATSTDQETQYF.

This clonotype was counted at least ten times. The V gene is TRBV5-5, the J gene TRBJ2-7; 8 nucleotides match TRBD1. Trimming cost V 0 bases and J 2 bases; bases outside gene matches: 13. CDR1 is SGHKS, CDR2 YYEKEE, per germline (reference sequence). This CDR3 region has 18 residues. DNA of the CDR3: TGTGCCAGCAGCTTGGCTCCACGAGGACAGGGTGAGGCCTACGAGCAGTACTTC. It codes for CASSLAPRGQGEAYEQYF.

This clonotype was seen at least ten times. V usage is TRBV9 and J usage is TRBJ2-7; no firm D call. V was pared by 4 bases and J by 3 bases, with 14 bases between. The CDR3 is 14 amino acids. Germline-derived CDR1 and CDR2 are SGDLS and YYNGEE. CDR3 loop: CASSPSGMNYEQYF. The DNA of the CDR3 is TGTGCCAGCAGCCCTAGTGGCATGAACTACGAGCAGTACTTC.

This clonotype was counted ten times or more. This rearrangement joins TRBV20-1 to TRBJ2-5; tentative D call: TRBD2 (5 bases). Germline CDR1 is DFQATT and CDR2 is SNEGSKA (reference sequence). There are 14 residues in the CDR3. With 0 bases removed from V and 2 bases from J, the gap between germline ends came to 10 bases. The CDR3 protein is CSARDRGYQETQYF. DNA for the CDR3: TGCAGTGCTAGAGATCGCGGGTATCAAGAGACCCAGTACTTC.